The 16 T cell receptor beta chains in this list originate from one sample, sequenced in a study of cytomegalovirus exposure and HLA in healthy donors. 13 Jbeta primers and 60 Vbeta primers were used for the PCR. This table comes from immunoSEQ multiplex PCR, and its TCRdb copy is limited to in-frame clones, with some not included. The profile shows about 160,000 clones, around 80% of them singletons. What was sequenced was PBMCs. The receptors here all came from a male donor in good health and CMV-seropositive.

J is TRBJ1-5 and V is TRBV2, with D unresolved. V was cut by 4 bases and J by 0 bases, with 7 bases left in between. Germline V gene lookup returns CDR1 SNHLY and CDR2 FYNNEI. The CDR3 has 14 residues. This CDR3 is CASSASISNQPQHF. As DNA, the CDR3 is TGTGCCAGCAGTGCTTCTATTAGCAATCAGCCCCAGCATTTT. The whole variable domain, remainder taken from reference TRBV2 and TRBJ1-5, is EPEVTQTPSHQVTQMGQEVILRCVPISNHLYFYWYRQILGQKVEFLVSFYNNEISEKSEIFDDQFSVERPDGSNFTLKIRSTKLEDSAMYFCASSASISNQPQHFGDGTRLSIL.

V is TRBV18 and J is TRBJ2-7; 11 nucleotides line up with TRBD1. This CDR3 has 15 amino acids. The germline V gene encodes CDR1 KGHSH and CDR2 LQKENI. The trim removed 6 bases at V and 3 bases at J, leaving 7 bases unmatched. The CDR3 region has the DNA TGTGCCAGCTCCCCATCCGGGACAGGGGGCTACGAGCAGTACTTC. Protein product: CASSPSGTGGYEQYF.

This chain joins TRBV9 and TRBJ2-5; a possible D gene is TRBD2 (6 bases). Trimming left V 6 bases short and J 0 bases short, with 9 bases between. Per the germline V gene, CDR1 is SGDLS and CDR2 is YYNGEE. There are 13 residues in the CDR3. CDR3 sequence: CASNGGYQETQYF. CDR3 DNA: TGTGCCAGCAATGGAGGGTACCAAGAGACCCAGTACTTC.

This clone was seen a few times. V and J are TRBV28 and TRBJ1-1, with TRBD1 identical over 7 bases. Trimming took 6 bases from V and 2 from J; bases not matched to a gene: 12. The CDR3 extends over 16 amino acids. CDR1 MDHEN and CDR2 SYDVKM come from the germline V gene. The CDR3 loop is CASSPRQGNGNTEAFF. The CDR3, as DNA: TGTGCCAGCAGCCCCCGACAGGGAAATGGAAACACTGAAGCTTTCTTT.

This rearrangement joins TRBV27 to TRBJ2-7; 8 bases are a match to TRBD1. This CDR3 region has 15 residues. The junction had 6 bases not matched to a gene; V was cut back by 5 bases and J by 0 bases. Germline V gives CDR1 MNHEY, CDR2 SMNVEV (reference sequence). CDR3 DNA sequence: TGTGCCAGCAGTACAAGACAGGGGAGCTCCTACGAGCAGTACTTC. It translates to CASSTRQGSSYEQYF.

CDR3 region: CASSQGVRTSGMGDTQYF. The CDR3 region has the DNA TGCGCCAGCAGCCAAGGTGTTCGGACTAGCGGGATGGGAGATACGCAGTATTTT. The chain combines TRBV4-3 with TRBJ2-3, with 12 bases identical to TRBD2. CDR1 is LGHNA, CDR2 YSLEER, per germline. Losses at the gene ends were 1 base for V and 5 bases for J; bases not matched to a gene: 10. This CDR3 contains 18 residues.

The J gene is TRBJ2-2, the V gene TRBV29-1; tentatively, D is TRBD1 (6 bases). Germline CDR1 reads SQVTM; CDR2 reads ANQGSEA. The CDR3 contains 14 residues. Deletions cut 6 bases from V and 5 bases from J, with 16 bases between. This CDR3 reads CSVFDRKATGELFF. In DNA form, the CDR3 reads TGCAGCGTCTTCGACAGGAAGGCTACCGGGGAGCTGTTTTTT.

The rearrangement uses TRBV9 and TRBJ1-1; 7 nucleotides agree with TRBD1. The germline CDR1 and CDR2 sequences are SGDLS and YYNGEE. V trimming: 0 bases; J trimming: 5 bases; junction bases outside the gene matches: 4. CDR3 size: 14 residues. The CDR3 sequence is CASSVDRGKTEAFF. For the CDR3, the DNA is TGTGCCAGCAGCGTAGACAGGGGCAAGACTGAAGCTTTCTTT.

The chain recombines TRBV27 with TRBJ1-2; D might be TRBD1 (6 bases). Germline-derived CDR1 and CDR2 are MNHEY and SMNVEV (reference sequence). The CDR3 sequence is 15 residues long. V lost 0 bases and J 7 bases, leaving 15 bases between the germline ends. The CDR3 bases are TGTGCCAGCAGTTTATCCCCAATTCACAGGGCTGGCTACACCTTC. It translates to CASSLSPIHRAGYTF.

The chain combines TRBV30 with TRBJ1-4; a possible D gene is TRBD1 (6 bases). The CDR3 runs to 14 residues. V was pared by 5 bases and J by 2 bases, with 12 bases between. CDR1 is GTSNPN and CDR2 is SVGIG in the germline V gene (reference sequence). This CDR3 reads CAWSRGQTNEKLFF. CDR3 nucleotide sequence: TGTGCCTGGTCGAGAGGACAGACTAATGAAAAACTGTTTTTT.

This chain joins TRBV5-1 and TRBJ2-7; D possibly corresponds to TRBD2 (5 bases). The CDR3 has 13 amino acids. V was shortened by 4 bases and J by 12 bases, with 20 bases between the two germline ends. Germline loops: CDR1 SGHRS, CDR2 YFSETQ. CDR3 nucleotides: TGCGCCAGCAGCCCGGAGGCAGGCCGAGAGGGGTACTTC. Protein product: CASSPEAGREGYF.

V is TRBV12-5 and J is TRBJ2-1, with D perhaps TRBD2 (6 bases). V lost 5 bases and J 2 bases, leaving 10 bases between the germline ends. This CDR3 has 14 amino acids. Germline V gives CDR1 LGHNT, CDR2 FRNRAP. Here the CDR3 reads CASGRERPYNEQFF. In DNA, the CDR3 is TGTGCTAGTGGTCGGGAGCGACCCTACAATGAGCAGTTCTTC. The full variable domain, in which reference TRBV12-5 and TRBJ2-1 provide the parts outside the CDR3, is DARVTQTPRHKVTEMGQEVTMRCQPILGHNTVFWYRQTMMQGLELLAYFRNRAPLDDSGMPKDRFSAEMPDATLATLKIQPSEPRDSAVYFCASGRERPYNEQFFGPGTRLTVL.

CDR3 nucleotide sequence: TGTGCCAGCAGTCTAGGGCAGGGGAATGAAAAACTGTTTTTT. It encodes CASSLGQGNEKLFF. The rearrangement uses TRBV27 and TRBJ1-4, with D possibly matching TRBD1 (6 bases). The CDR3 has 14 amino acids. V lost 5 bases, J lost 5 bases, and 12 bases lay in between. Germline V gene lookup returns CDR1 MNHEY and CDR2 SMNVEV (reference sequence).

This clone turned up a few times. The chain is built from TRBV7-8 and TRBJ1-6, with D unclear. The CDR3 runs to 16 residues. V lost 6 bases to trimming and J lost 8 bases, with 20 bases between them. Looked up from germline, CDR1 is SGHVS and CDR2 is FQNEAQ. The CDR3 sequence: CASSQMSGRTDSPLHF. The CDR3 DNA is TGTGCCAGCAGTCAAATGAGCGGGCGGACGGATTCACCCCTCCACTTT.

The chain couples TRBV15 to TRBJ2-2; D is unresolved. V dropped 5 bases and J dropped 0 bases, with 7 bases sitting between them. The CDR3 consists of 14 residues. Germline V gives CDR1 LNHNV, CDR2 YYDKDF (reference sequence). Written as DNA, the CDR3 is TGTGCCACCAGCCGACTCACGAACACCGGGGAGCTGTTTTTT. Its translation: CATSRLTNTGELFF.

Remarks on this clone: Other DNA sequences from this sample encode an identical CDR3 as well. The CDR3 DNA reads TGTGCCAGCACCAACAGGGGATTTTACACTGAAGCTTTCTTT. Its translation: CASTNRGFYTEAFF. The genes are TRBV28 and TRBJ1-1, with 7 bases identical to TRBD1. V was pared by 7 bases and J by 3 bases, with 8 bases of the junction left unmatched. The CDR3 has 14 amino acids. CDR1 is MDHEN and CDR2 is SYDVKM in the germline V gene.